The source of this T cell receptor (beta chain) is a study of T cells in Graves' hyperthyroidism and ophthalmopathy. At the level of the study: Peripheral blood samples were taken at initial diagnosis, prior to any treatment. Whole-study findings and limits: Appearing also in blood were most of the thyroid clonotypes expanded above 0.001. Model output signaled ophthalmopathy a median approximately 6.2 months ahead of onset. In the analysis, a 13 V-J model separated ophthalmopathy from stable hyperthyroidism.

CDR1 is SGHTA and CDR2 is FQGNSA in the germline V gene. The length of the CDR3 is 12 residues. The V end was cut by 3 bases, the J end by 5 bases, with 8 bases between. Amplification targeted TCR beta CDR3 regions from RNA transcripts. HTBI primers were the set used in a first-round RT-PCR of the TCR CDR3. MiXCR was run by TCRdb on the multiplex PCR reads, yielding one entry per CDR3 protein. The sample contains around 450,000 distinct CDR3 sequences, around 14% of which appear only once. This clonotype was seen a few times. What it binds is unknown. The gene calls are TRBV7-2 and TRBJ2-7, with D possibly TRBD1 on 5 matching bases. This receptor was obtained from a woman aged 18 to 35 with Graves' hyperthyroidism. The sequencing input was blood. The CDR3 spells CASSFVGDEQYF. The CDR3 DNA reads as TGTGCCAGCAGCTTTGTAGGGGACGAGCAGTACTTC.